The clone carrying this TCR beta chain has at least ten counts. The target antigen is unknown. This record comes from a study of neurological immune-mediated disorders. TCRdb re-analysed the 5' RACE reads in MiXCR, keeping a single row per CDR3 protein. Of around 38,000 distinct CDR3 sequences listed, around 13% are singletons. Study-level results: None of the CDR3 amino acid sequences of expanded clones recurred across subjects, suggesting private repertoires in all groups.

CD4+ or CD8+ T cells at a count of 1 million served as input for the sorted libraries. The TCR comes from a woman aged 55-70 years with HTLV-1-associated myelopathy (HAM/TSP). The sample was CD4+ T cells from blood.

CDR3 region: CASRQGLTEAFF. The DNA of the CDR3 is TGTGCCAGCCGACAGGGGCTCACTGAAGCTTTCTTT. V gene TRBV19 combines with J gene TRBJ1-1; 8 positions match TRBD1. There are 12 residues in the CDR3. CDR1 and CDR2 from the germline V gene are LNHDA and SQIVND (reference sequence). Trimming at V came to 9 bases and at J to 4 bases, leaving 4 bases not matched to a gene. The full variable domain, its missing parts supplied by reference TRBV19 and TRBJ1-1, is DGGITQSPKYLFRKEGQNVTLSCEQNLNHDAMYWYRQDPGQGLRLIYYSQIVNDFQKGDIAEGYSVSREKKESFPLTVTSAQKNPTAFYLCASRQGLTEAFFGQGTRLTVV.